This is a list of T cell receptor beta chains from one sample in a study of shared clonotypes between healthy human individuals. Here immunoSEQ multiplex PCR was the method, and the copy in TCRdb shows in-frame clones only, minus some. Of a few million clones listed, around nine tenths are singletons. The sequencing sample was made of naive CD4+ T cells sorted from blood. The receptors stem from a man younger than 35 in good health. Each CDR3 is given with its conserved first and last residue. The D gene is left open where the match is weak. Some rows mark clone size as missing; the rest say once, few, many or name a class of expanded clone.

j_gene: TRBJ2-5
d_gene: NA
v_gene: TRBV6-5
abundance: NA
CDR3nt: TGTGCCAGCAGTTACGGGCAGAGTATCCAAGAGACCCAGTACTTC
CDR3aa: CASSYGQSIQETQYF

j_gene: TRBJ1-1
d_gene: NA
v_gene: TRBV5-4
abundance: NA
CDR3nt: TGTGCCAGCAGCTTTCAGGGCGACACTGAAGCTTTCTTT
CDR3aa: CASSFQGDTEAFF

j_gene: TRBJ1-2
d_gene: NA
v_gene: TRBV10-1
abundance: NA
CDR3nt: TGCGCCAGCAGTGATGGGTATGGCTACACCTTC
CDR3aa: CASSDGYGYTF

j_gene: TRBJ2-7
d_gene: NA
v_gene: TRBV6-5
abundance: NA
CDR3nt: TGTGCCAGCGGCCGCTCCTACGAGCAGTACTTC
CDR3aa: CASGRSYEQYF

j_gene: TRBJ1-3
d_gene: NA
v_gene: TRBV5-1
abundance: NA
CDR3nt: TGCGCCAGCAGCTTGGGCCGACAGGACTCTGGAAACACCATATATTTT
CDR3aa: CASSLGRQDSGNTIYF

j_gene: TRBJ2-7
d_gene: TRBD2
v_gene: TRBV5-1
abundance: once
CDR3nt: TGCGCCAGCAGCATAGACACTAGCGGGAGGGCCACCCACGAGCAGTACTTC
CDR3aa: CASSIDTSGRATHEQYF

j_gene: TRBJ1-2
d_gene: TRBD1
v_gene: TRBV29-1
abundance: few
CDR3nt: TGCAGCGTTGACGGGACAGGGGCCTATGGCTACACCTTC
CDR3aa: CSVDGTGAYGYTF

j_gene: TRBJ2-7
d_gene: NA
v_gene: TRBV7-2
abundance: NA
CDR3nt: TGTGCCAGCAGCTTCCCCCGGGACACTGGAGGTTACGAGCAGTACTTC
CDR3aa: CASSFPRDTGGYEQYF

j_gene: TRBJ1-4
d_gene: NA
v_gene: TRBV5-1
abundance: NA
CDR3nt: TGCGCCAGCAGCTTGGACACCTATAATGAAAAACTGTTTTTT
CDR3aa: CASSLDTYNEKLFF

j_gene: TRBJ2-7
d_gene: NA
v_gene: TRBV11-1
abundance: NA
CDR3nt: TGTGCCAGCAGCCCCGGACGGGAAAGGACCAGCGAGCAGTACTTC
CDR3aa: CASSPGRERTSEQYF

j_gene: TRBJ2-3
d_gene: NA
v_gene: TRBV6-5
abundance: NA
CDR3nt: TGTGCCAGCAGTCGCGGCGCAGATACGCAGTATTTT
CDR3aa: CASSRGADTQYF

j_gene: TRBJ1-1
d_gene: NA
v_gene: TRBV30
abundance: NA
CDR3nt: TGTGCCTGCTCTACGGGTGGAGACACTGAAGCTTTCTTT
CDR3aa: CACSTGGDTEAFF

j_gene: TRBJ2-2
d_gene: TRBD1
v_gene: TRBV29-1
abundance: NA
CDR3nt: TGCAGCGTTGGTCCAGGGGGCGCCGGCGGGGAGCTGTTTTTT
CDR3aa: CSVGPGGAGGELFF

j_gene: TRBJ2-7
d_gene: TRBD1
v_gene: TRBV29-1
abundance: NA
CDR3nt: TGCAGCGTTGAAGCTCCCCGGACAGGGGGATACAACGAGCAGTACTTC
CDR3aa: CSVEAPRTGGYNEQYF

j_gene: TRBJ1-1
d_gene: NA
v_gene: TRBV6-5
abundance: NA
CDR3nt: TGTGCCAGCAGTTACTCGTGGCAGGGAAACACTGAAGCTTTCTTT
CDR3aa: CASSYSWQGNTEAFF

j_gene: TRBJ2-2
d_gene: NA
v_gene: TRBV5-5
abundance: NA
CDR3nt: TGTGCCAGCAGCTTGCCGGCAGTCGGGGAGCTGTTTTTT
CDR3aa: CASSLPAVGELFF

j_gene: TRBJ2-5
d_gene: NA
v_gene: TRBV6-6
abundance: NA
CDR3nt: TGTGCCAGCAGTTACGGAGGGAAGCAAGAGACCCAGTACTTC
CDR3aa: CASSYGGKQETQYF

j_gene: TRBJ1-2
d_gene: NA
v_gene: TRBV5-1
abundance: NA
CDR3nt: TGCGCCAGCAGCTCCTCCACAGGGAACTATGGCTACACCTTC
CDR3aa: CASSSSTGNYGYTF

j_gene: TRBJ2-2
d_gene: NA
v_gene: TRBV30
abundance: NA
CDR3nt: TGTGCCTGGAGGTCGGTAGGGACCGGGGAGCTGTTTTTT
CDR3aa: CAWRSVGTGELFF

j_gene: TRBJ1-5
d_gene: NA
v_gene: TRBV30
abundance: NA
CDR3nt: TGTGCCTGGAGTGTCCTAGAGAGGCCAAATCAGCCCCAGCATTTT
CDR3aa: CAWSVLERPNQPQHF

j_gene: TRBJ1-6
d_gene: TRBD1
v_gene: TRBV18
abundance: NA
CDR3nt: TGTGCCAGCTCACCCGGACAGGGGGATTCACCCCTCCACTTT
CDR3aa: CASSPGQGDSPLHF

j_gene: TRBJ2-1
d_gene: TRBD2
v_gene: TRBV18
abundance: NA
CDR3nt: TGTGCCAGCTCACCAATCGCCGGGACTAGCGGGGACAATGAGCAGTTCTTC
CDR3aa: CASSPIAGTSGDNEQFF

j_gene: TRBJ2-3
d_gene: NA
v_gene: TRBV5-1
abundance: NA
CDR3nt: TGCGCCAGCAGCCCGGACATCGGCACAGATACGCAGTATTTT
CDR3aa: CASSPDIGTDTQYF

j_gene: TRBJ2-1
d_gene: TRBD1
v_gene: TRBV25-1
abundance: NA
CDR3nt: TGTGCCAGCAGTGAATACGACAGGGCCTATGAGCAGTTCTTC
CDR3aa: CASSEYDRAYEQFF

j_gene: TRBJ2-2
d_gene: NA
v_gene: TRBV19
abundance: NA
CDR3nt: TGTGCCAGTAGTCCCCTTCGGAAGCCCCGGGAGCTGTTTTTT
CDR3aa: CASSPLRKPRELFF

j_gene: TRBJ1-2
d_gene: TRBD1
v_gene: TRBV5-4
abundance: NA
CDR3nt: TGTGCCAGCAGCTTCGACAGGGGTAACTATGGCTACACCTTC
CDR3aa: CASSFDRGNYGYTF

j_gene: TRBJ2-7
d_gene: NA
v_gene: TRBV28
abundance: NA
CDR3nt: TGTGCCAGCAGACGCTCCGTGGACGTCTCCTACGAGCAGTACTTC
CDR3aa: CASRRSVDVSYEQYF

j_gene: TRBJ2-7
d_gene: TRBD1
v_gene: TRBV29-1
abundance: NA
CDR3nt: TGCAGCGTTACGGGACAGGGGGCGGGCGAGCAGTACTTC
CDR3aa: CSVTGQGAGEQYF

j_gene: TRBJ2-7
d_gene: TRBD1
v_gene: TRBV14
abundance: NA
CDR3nt: TGTGCCAGCAGCCGACAGACAGGGCCCTACGAGCAGTACTTC
CDR3aa: CASSRQTGPYEQYF

j_gene: TRBJ2-5
d_gene: NA
v_gene: TRBV5-1
abundance: NA
CDR3nt: TGCGCCAGCAGCTTTTCGGGTAACCAAGAGACCCAGTACTTC
CDR3aa: CASSFSGNQETQYF

j_gene: TRBJ1-1
d_gene: TRBD1
v_gene: TRBV10-3
abundance: NA
CDR3nt: TGTGCCATCCAGGGGGGGGACAGGGGGTACACTGAAGCTTTCTTT
CDR3aa: CAIQGGDRGYTEAFF

j_gene: TRBJ2-3
d_gene: TRBD2
v_gene: TRBV2
abundance: NA
CDR3nt: TGTGCCAGCAGAGCGACTAGCGGGATAAGGGCAGATACGCAGTATTTT
CDR3aa: CASRATSGIRADTQYF

j_gene: TRBJ1-2
d_gene: NA
v_gene: TRBV6-6
abundance: NA
CDR3nt: TGTGCCAGCAGTTACTCGATTGGCTACACCTTC
CDR3aa: CASSYSIGYTF

j_gene: TRBJ2-5
d_gene: TRBD1
v_gene: TRBV11-2
abundance: NA
CDR3nt: TGTGCCAGCAGCTCAGGGGGACGACAAGAGACCCAGTACTTC
CDR3aa: CASSSGGRQETQYF

j_gene: TRBJ2-2
d_gene: TRBD2
v_gene: TRBV9
abundance: NA
CDR3nt: TGTGCCAGCAGCCCTCGGACTAGCGGCACCGGGGAGCTGTTTTTT
CDR3aa: CASSPRTSGTGELFF

j_gene: TRBJ2-4
d_gene: NA
v_gene: TRBV7-2
abundance: once
CDR3nt: TGTGCCAGCAGCTTACCAGGGGTTGGGGGAGGCTCCAAAAACATTCAGTACTTC
CDR3aa: CASSLPGVGGGSKNIQYF

j_gene: TRBJ1-6
d_gene: TRBD1
v_gene: TRBV9
abundance: NA
CDR3nt: TGTGCCAGCAGCGTCGGGACAGGCGAGGGACCCTATAATTCACCCCTCCACTTT
CDR3aa: CASSVGTGEGPYNSPLHF

j_gene: TRBJ2-5
d_gene: TRBD2
v_gene: TRBV28
abundance: NA
CDR3nt: TGTGCCAGCAGTTTAAGCGGGGGGGCCGGGCAGACCCAGTACTTC
CDR3aa: CASSLSGGAGQTQYF

j_gene: TRBJ2-3
d_gene: NA
v_gene: TRBV19
abundance: NA
CDR3nt: TGTGCCAGTATTGATAGGCTGGATACGCAGTATTTT
CDR3aa: CASIDRLDTQYF

j_gene: TRBJ2-1
d_gene: NA
v_gene: TRBV29-1
abundance: NA
CDR3nt: TGCAGCGTTGAAATCGGGAGTGCCTACAATGAGCAGTTCTTC
CDR3aa: CSVEIGSAYNEQFF

j_gene: TRBJ2-5
d_gene: TRBD2
v_gene: TRBV18
abundance: NA
CDR3nt: TGTGCCAGCTCCCAAGCGGGAGCAGCGGAGACCCAGTACTTC
CDR3aa: CASSQAGAAETQYF

j_gene: TRBJ1-1
d_gene: NA
v_gene: TRBV7-2
abundance: NA
CDR3nt: TGTGCCAGCAGCTTAGGAGGGCCAAAGACTGAAGCTTTCTTT
CDR3aa: CASSLGGPKTEAFF

j_gene: TRBJ2-7
d_gene: NA
v_gene: TRBV6-6
abundance: NA
CDR3nt: TGTGCCAGCACCCAGGGTGTGGGGGCCTACGAGCAGTACTTC
CDR3aa: CASTQGVGAYEQYF

j_gene: TRBJ1-3
d_gene: NA
v_gene: TRBV19
abundance: once
CDR3nt: TGTGCCAGTGCTTCAGAGGCCTCCTCTGGAAACACCATATATTTT
CDR3aa: CASASEASSGNTIYF

j_gene: TRBJ1-6
d_gene: NA
v_gene: TRBV30
abundance: NA
CDR3nt: TGTGCCTGGAGCGGTAATTCACCCCTCCACTTT
CDR3aa: CAWSGNSPLHF

j_gene: TRBJ1-2
d_gene: NA
v_gene: TRBV30
abundance: NA
CDR3nt: TGTGCCTGGAGTCGGGCGGCCTACTATGGCTACACCTTC
CDR3aa: CAWSRAAYYGYTF

j_gene: TRBJ1-3
d_gene: NA
v_gene: TRBV11-2
abundance: NA
CDR3nt: TGTGCCAGCAGCCCTCAACGACTGTCCTCTGGAAACACCATATATTTT
CDR3aa: CASSPQRLSSGNTIYF

j_gene: TRBJ2-3
d_gene: NA
v_gene: TRBV6-1
abundance: NA
CDR3nt: TGTGCCAGCAGTGACTCTGTGGGAACCTCCGATACGCAGTATTTT
CDR3aa: CASSDSVGTSDTQYF

j_gene: TRBJ1-5
d_gene: NA
v_gene: TRBV7-8
abundance: NA
CDR3nt: TGTGCCAGCAGCCTTGGGACCAGCGGCAATCAGCCCCAGCATTTT
CDR3aa: CASSLGTSGNQPQHF

j_gene: TRBJ2-5
d_gene: NA
v_gene: TRBV11-2
abundance: NA
CDR3nt: TGTGCCAGCAGCTTAGGGGGGACCCCACAAGAGACCCAGTACTTC
CDR3aa: CASSLGGTPQETQYF